This is a list of T cell receptor beta chains from one sample in a study of beta chain features in type 1 diabetes. Assay used: immunoSEQ multiplex PCR; TCRdb lists only in-frame clones, some missing. Of hundreds of thousands of clones listed, 15% to 20% were seen once; the top ten hold about 0.02%. Sequencing was carried out using naive CD4+ T cells from blood. These receptor sequences come from a woman younger than 35 in good health. The CDR3 runs from the conserved cysteine through the conserved F or W. The D gene is left open where the match is weak. Size tells how often a clone was seen (once, few, many) or the class of an expanded clone, and some rows leave it out.

D gene	V gene	clone size	J gene	CDR3 DNA	CDR3 protein
TRBD2	TRBV10-3	few	TRBJ2-7	TGTGCCATCAGTGAGTCGAGGACTAGTGGCTACGAGCAGTACTTC	CAISESRTSGYEQYF
TRBD1	TRBV6-5	NA	TRBJ2-1	TGTGCCAGCAGTTTGGACAGGGGCTCCTACAATGAGCAGTTCTTC	CASSLDRGSYNEQFF
TRBD1	TRBV6-1	few	TRBJ1-5	TGTGCCATCGGACAGGGGAATCAGCCCCAGCATTTT	CAIGQGNQPQHF
TRBD2	TRBV6-6	NA	TRBJ2-7	TGTGCCAGCAGTTCTCCACTAGCGGGGGGTTACGAGCAGTACTTC	CASSSPLAGGYEQYF
TRBD1	TRBV4-2	NA	TRBJ1-2	TGTGCCAGCAGCAGTTTCTCGGGGACAGCATCTAACTATGGCTACACCTTC	CASSSFSGTASNYGYTF
NA	TRBV6-6	NA	TRBJ1-5	TGTGCCAGCAGTCAAGCAAATAGCAATCAGCCCCAGCATTTT	CASSQANSNQPQHF
NA	TRBV7-2	NA	TRBJ1-5	TGTGCCAGCAGCGGCCAAAATCAGCCCCAGCATTTT	CASSGQNQPQHF
NA	TRBV9	NA	TRBJ2-1	TGTGCCAGCAGCGTAAGCGCTAGCTCCTACAATGAGCAGTTCTTC	CASSVSASSYNEQFF
NA	TRBV10-3	few	TRBJ2-3	TGTGCCATCAGTGATAGAACGTGGACAGATACGCAGTATTTT	CAISDRTWTDTQYF
NA	TRBV18	few	TRBJ2-7	TGTGCCAGCTCACGCGGGACATTCGGTCTAGGGCGCGACGAGCAGTACTTC	CASSRGTFGLGRDEQYF
TRBD2	TRBV29-1	NA	TRBJ2-2	TGCAGCGTTGTAGGACTAGCACCCTACACCGGGGAGCTGTTTTTT	CSVVGLAPYTGELFF
NA	TRBV4-2	NA	TRBJ2-2	TGTGCCAGCAGCCAAGTATTCCGACTAACCTCGAACACCGGGGAGCTGTTTTTT	CASSQVFRLTSNTGELFF
NA	TRBV27	NA	TRBJ1-4	TGTGCCAGCCGCAGGGCACCTAATGAAAAACTGTTTTTT	CASRRAPNEKLFF
TRBD2	TRBV4-1	once	TRBJ2-1	TGTGCCAGCAGCCTTAGAAAGGGACTAGCGGGAGGACCGCAGTTCTTC	CASSLRKGLAGGPQFF
NA	TRBV7-9	few	TRBJ2-1	TGTGCCAGCAGCTTAGCGCGAGGGCACGATGAGCAGTTCTTC	CASSLARGHDEQFF
TRBD1	TRBV7-9	few	TRBJ1-1	TGTGCCAGCAGCCTGGGACAGGGGGCAAGGAACACTGAAGCTTTCTTT	CASSLGQGARNTEAFF
NA	TRBV19	few	TRBJ1-3	TGTGCCAGTAGTATATGGGCCACCCGCTCTGGAAACACCATATATTTT	CASSIWATRSGNTIYF
TRBD2	TRBV18	NA	TRBJ2-1	TGTGCCAGCTACCGGGGAACTAGCGGGAGCAATGAGCAGTTCTTC	CASYRGTSGSNEQFF
TRBD2	TRBV6-5	NA	TRBJ2-1	TGTGCCAGCAGTTATTTGCGGGAGGGCCACAATGAGCAGTTCTTC	CASSYLREGHNEQFF
NA	TRBV9	few	TRBJ1-1	TGTGCCAGCAGCGTGGAGCCAAACACTGAAGCTTTCTTT	CASSVEPNTEAFF
TRBD2	TRBV27	NA	TRBJ2-3	TGTGCCAGCAGGGACCTAGCGGGAGTTGGAGATACGCAGTATTTT	CASRDLAGVGDTQYF
TRBD2	TRBV4-3	NA	TRBJ2-1	TGCGCCAGCAGTGGGGGGACTACCTACAATGAGCAGTTCTTC	CASSGGTTYNEQFF
NA	TRBV18	NA	TRBJ1-2	TGTGCCAGCTCACTAACGGTCGAAAACCGGGGCTACACCTTC	CASSLTVENRGYTF
NA	TRBV20-1	few	TRBJ2-1	TGCAGTGCTAGGGTCTACAATGAGCAGTTCTTC	CSARVYNEQFF
NA	TRBV7-2	NA	TRBJ2-3	TGTGCCAGCAGCTTTTCGGGCACAGATACGCAGTATTTT	CASSFSGTDTQYF
NA	TRBV5-1	NA	TRBJ2-3	TGCGCCAGCAGCTTGGTTGGGGGGCGTGCGGATACGCAGTATTTT	CASSLVGGRADTQYF
NA	TRBV10-1	NA	TRBJ2-1	TGCGCCAGCGGCAGGGGCAATGAGCAGTTCTTC	CASGRGNEQFF
TRBD1	TRBV15	NA	TRBJ2-7	TGTGCCACCAGCAGAACAGGGGGCGCCCCTTACGAGCAGTACTTC	CATSRTGGAPYEQYF
NA	TRBV9	NA	TRBJ2-3	TGTGCCAGCAGCGTAGGAGGAGCCGGAGATACGCAGTATTTT	CASSVGGAGDTQYF
TRBD1	TRBV10-3	NA	TRBJ2-3	TGTGCCATCAGTGAGTTCGGGACAGGGGGCGCGGACACAGATACGCAGTATTTT	CAISEFGTGGADTDTQYF
TRBD1	TRBV6-5	NA	TRBJ2-3	TGTGCCAGCGGACAGGGGACGACAGATACGCAGTATTTT	CASGQGTTDTQYF
NA	TRBV18	few	TRBJ2-5	TGTGCCAGCTCACCACCCACCCGGGAGACCCAGTACTTC	CASSPPTRETQYF
TRBD2	TRBV13	few	TRBJ2-7	TGTGCCAGCAGCTTACGTAGCGGGAGGCTATACGAGCAGTACTTC	CASSLRSGRLYEQYF
TRBD1	TRBV7-8	NA	TRBJ1-4	TGTGCCAGCACCCCCGGACAGGGGGCGTTTGAAAAACTGTTTTTT	CASTPGQGAFEKLFF
TRBD2	TRBV15	few	TRBJ2-5	TGTGCCACCAGCAGAGATCCGGCCACCGCGGGAGAGCAGTACTTC	CATSRDPATAGEQYF
NA	TRBV5-4	few	TRBJ1-1	TGTGCCAGCAGCTTGAGACAGGCCCGGAAAGCTTTCTTT	CASSLRQARKAFF
TRBD2	TRBV10-3	NA	TRBJ2-1	TGTGCCATCAGTAGCACTAGCGGGAGGCCGGGGTACAATGAGCAGTTCTTC	CAISSTSGRPGYNEQFF
NA	TRBV9	few	TRBJ2-7	TGTGCCAGCAGCGTAGGCCATAAGAACGGCGAGCAGTACTTC	CASSVGHKNGEQYF
NA	TRBV27	NA	TRBJ2-3	TGTGCCAGCAGTTTGGGCCACACAGATACGCAGTATTTT	CASSLGHTDTQYF
TRBD2	TRBV9	few	TRBJ2-7	TGTGCCAGCAGCGTAGGCGGGAGGGCCCTCGAGCAGTACTTC	CASSVGGRALEQYF
NA	TRBV4-1	NA	TRBJ1-2	TGCGCCAGCAGCCAAGTTGAACAGGGCCTCAACTATGGCTACACCTTC	CASSQVEQGLNYGYTF
NA	TRBV4-3	many	TRBJ2-4	TGCGCCAGCAGCCAAGATCCGGTGGGGGAAACCAAAAACATTCAGTACTTC	CASSQDPVGETKNIQYF
NA	TRBV18	NA	TRBJ2-1	TGTGCCAGCTCCCGAGGCAGTAGCAATGAGCAGTTCTTC	CASSRGSSNEQFF
NA	TRBV5-1	NA	TRBJ2-7	TGCGCCAGCAGCCGATTCTACGAGCAGTACTTC	CASSRFYEQYF
NA	TRBV27	NA	TRBJ2-5	TGTGCCAGCAGTGCCCTACAGGGCGCCCAGACCCAGTACTTC	CASSALQGAQTQYF
TRBD2	TRBV12-5	few	TRBJ2-3	TGTGCTAGTGGTTTTAGCCCCCCTACTAGCGGGGGTTATGGGACAGATACGCAGTATTTT	CASGFSPPTSGGYGTDTQYF
NA	TRBV5-1	NA	TRBJ2-1	TGCGCCAGCAGCGGGGAGAATGAGCAGTTCTTC	CASSGENEQFF
NA	TRBV6-5	NA	TRBJ2-7	TGTGCCAGCAGTTACCAGTCAGATAAATTCTACGAGCAGTACTTC	CASSYQSDKFYEQYF
NA	TRBV6-6	few	TRBJ2-1	TGTGCCAGCAGCCTGATAGTAGGCAATGAGCAGTTCTTC	CASSLIVGNEQFF
NA	TRBV7-2	few	TRBJ2-1	TGTGCCAGCAGCCCTCAGCAGGGTAGAGATGAGCAGTTCTTC	CASSPQQGRDEQFF
NA	TRBV5-1	few	TRBJ2-1	TGCGCCAGCAGCCATCGGGGAAACAATGAGCAGTTCTTC	CASSHRGNNEQFF
NA	TRBV2	few	TRBJ2-1	TGTGCAACAACCAGGCGTCCGAACAATGAGCAGTTCTTC	CATTRRPNNEQFF
NA	TRBV19	NA	TRBJ1-5	TGTGCCAGTAGTAGAGGTCAGGGGATCCTGCCCCAGCATTTT	CASSRGQGILPQHF
NA	TRBV5-4	NA	TRBJ2-1	TGTGCCAGCAGCTGGAGCGCGACGGGGTCCTACAATGAGCAGTTCTTC	CASSWSATGSYNEQFF